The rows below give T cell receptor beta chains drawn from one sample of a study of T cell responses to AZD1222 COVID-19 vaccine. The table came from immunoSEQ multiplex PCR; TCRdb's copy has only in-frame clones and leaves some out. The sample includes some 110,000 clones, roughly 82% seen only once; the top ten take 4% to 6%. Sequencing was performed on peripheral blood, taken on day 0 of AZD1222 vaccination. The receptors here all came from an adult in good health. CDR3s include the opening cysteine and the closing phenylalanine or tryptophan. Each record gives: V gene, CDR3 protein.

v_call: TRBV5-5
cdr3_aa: CASSLVGTENEQFF

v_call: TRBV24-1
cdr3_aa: CATCDSRGPSPGRGGHYNEQFF

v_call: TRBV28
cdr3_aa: CASSFRYSNQPQHF

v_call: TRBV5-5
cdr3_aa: CASSLVFDRGTQYF

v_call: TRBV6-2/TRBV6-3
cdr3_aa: CASSFFDNTEAFF

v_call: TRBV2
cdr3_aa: CASSGKQGTSMNTEAFF

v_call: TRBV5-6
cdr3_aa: CASSFHSSTPGSPLHF

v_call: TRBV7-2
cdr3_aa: CASSFDRGVEQYF

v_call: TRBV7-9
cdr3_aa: CASSLRGGSEKLFF

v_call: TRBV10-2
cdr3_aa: CASSHTGSYEQYF

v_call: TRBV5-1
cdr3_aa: CASSLGSPGDGYTF

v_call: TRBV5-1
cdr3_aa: CARSLGAGGGSYNEQFF

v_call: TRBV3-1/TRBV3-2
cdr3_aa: CASSQTPEGLGYGYTF

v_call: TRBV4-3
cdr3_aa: CASSPRSQGRHYGYTF

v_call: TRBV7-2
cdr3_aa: CASSLDVNYGYTF

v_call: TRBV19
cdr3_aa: CASSMDREYSPLHF

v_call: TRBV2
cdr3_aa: CASREQTSGNTIYF

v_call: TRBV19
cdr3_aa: CASGSQGAVYTEAFF

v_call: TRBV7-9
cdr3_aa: CASSSPHHSSSYEQYF

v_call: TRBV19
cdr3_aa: CASGRPGGNIGELFF

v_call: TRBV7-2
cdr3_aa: CASSPRTQYNSPLHF

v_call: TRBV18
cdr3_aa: CASSPLMDRRIVEAFF

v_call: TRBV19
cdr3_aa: CAGRRAYNEQFF

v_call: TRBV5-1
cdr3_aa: CASSLSGNGGYTF

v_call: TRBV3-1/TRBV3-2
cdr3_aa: CASSPRWETQYF

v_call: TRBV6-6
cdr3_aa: CASQQGGMDSPLHF

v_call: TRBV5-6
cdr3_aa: CASSLWGYGYTF

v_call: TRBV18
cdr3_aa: CASSPREGVREQYF

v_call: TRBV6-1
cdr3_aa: CASSERSFGTGGRPLHF

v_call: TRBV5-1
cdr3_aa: CASSLAGTVNTEAFF

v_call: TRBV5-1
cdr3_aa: CASSLVPNSYNEQFF

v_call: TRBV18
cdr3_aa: CASSPPSLAGLNEQFF

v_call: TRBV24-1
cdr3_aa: CATSDTGQGIPDTQYF